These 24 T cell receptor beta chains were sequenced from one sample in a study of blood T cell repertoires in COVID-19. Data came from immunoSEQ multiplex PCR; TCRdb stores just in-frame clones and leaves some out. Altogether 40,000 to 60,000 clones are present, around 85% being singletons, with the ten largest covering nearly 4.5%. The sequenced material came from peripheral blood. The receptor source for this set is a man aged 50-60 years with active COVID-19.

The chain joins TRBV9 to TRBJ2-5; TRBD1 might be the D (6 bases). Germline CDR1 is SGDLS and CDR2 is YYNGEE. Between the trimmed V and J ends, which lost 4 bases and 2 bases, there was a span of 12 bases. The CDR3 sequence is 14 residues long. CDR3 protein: CASSPLGQQETQYF. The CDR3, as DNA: TGTGCCAGCAGCCCGCTCGGACAGCAAGAGACCCAGTACTTC.

This chain's CDR3 is CASSQAGGGAETQYF. The CDR3 bases are TGCGCCAGCAGCCAAGCGGGCGGGGGGGCTGAGACCCAGTACTTC. The rearrangement links TRBV4-1 to TRBJ2-5; 9 positions match TRBD2. V gave up 1 base and J gave up 5 bases; unmatched junction bases: 5. The CDR3 consists of 15 residues. The germline gives CDR1 MGHRA, CDR2 YSYEKL.

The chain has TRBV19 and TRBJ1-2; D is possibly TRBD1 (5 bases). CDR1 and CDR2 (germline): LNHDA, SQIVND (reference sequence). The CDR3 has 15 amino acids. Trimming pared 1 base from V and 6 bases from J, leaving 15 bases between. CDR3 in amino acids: CASSIGGYRLDGYTF. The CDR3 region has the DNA TGTGCCAGTAGTATAGGGGGATACAGGCTGGATGGCTACACCTTC.

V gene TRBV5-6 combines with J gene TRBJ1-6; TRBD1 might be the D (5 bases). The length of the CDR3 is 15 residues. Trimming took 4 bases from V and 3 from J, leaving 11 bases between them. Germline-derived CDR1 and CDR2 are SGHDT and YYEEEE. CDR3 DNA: TGTGCCAGCAGCCCGGACGGGGGCTATAATTCACCCCTCCACTTT. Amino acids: CASSPDGGYNSPLHF.

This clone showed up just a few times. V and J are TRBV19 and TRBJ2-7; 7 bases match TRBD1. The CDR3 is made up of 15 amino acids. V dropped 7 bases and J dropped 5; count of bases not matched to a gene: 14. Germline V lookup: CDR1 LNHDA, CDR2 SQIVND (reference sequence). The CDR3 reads CASTKRGPDGDEQYF. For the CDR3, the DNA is TGTGCCAGTACTAAGAGGGGGCCGGATGGAGACGAGCAGTACTTC.

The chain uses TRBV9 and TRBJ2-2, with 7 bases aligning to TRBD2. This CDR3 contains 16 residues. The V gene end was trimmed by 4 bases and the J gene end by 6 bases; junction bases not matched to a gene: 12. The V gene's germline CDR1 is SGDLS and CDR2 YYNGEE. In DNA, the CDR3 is TGTGCCAGCAGCTCCTTGGGGGGGAATGTGGCCGGGGAGCTGTTTTTT. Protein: CASSSLGGNVAGELFF.

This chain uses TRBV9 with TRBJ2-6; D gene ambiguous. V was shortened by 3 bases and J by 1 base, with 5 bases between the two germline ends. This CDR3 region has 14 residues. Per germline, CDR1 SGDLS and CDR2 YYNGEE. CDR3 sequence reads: CASSARSGANVLTF. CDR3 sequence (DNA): TGTGCCAGCAGCGCTCGTTCTGGGGCCAACGTCCTGACTTTC.

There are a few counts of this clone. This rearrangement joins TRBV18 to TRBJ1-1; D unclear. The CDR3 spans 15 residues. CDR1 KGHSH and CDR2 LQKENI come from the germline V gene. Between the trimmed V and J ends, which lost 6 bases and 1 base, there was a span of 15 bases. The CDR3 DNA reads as TGTGCCAGCTCCCGGGAGCTACCGGGGAACACTGAAGCTTTCTTT. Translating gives CASSRELPGNTEAFF.

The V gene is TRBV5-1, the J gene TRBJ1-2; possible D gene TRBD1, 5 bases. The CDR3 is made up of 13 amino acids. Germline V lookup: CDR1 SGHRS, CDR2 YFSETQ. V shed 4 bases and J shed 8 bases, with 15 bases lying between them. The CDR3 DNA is TGCGCCAGCAGCCCGCAGGGAATTGAGGGCTACACCTTC. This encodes CASSPQGIEGYTF.

The CDR3 DNA reads as TGTGCCACCAATACCGGGACAGGAGGGAACACCGGGGAGCTGTTTTTT. Amino acids: CATNTGTGGNTGELFF. This sequence joins TRBV10-3 and TRBJ2-2; 8 bases align to TRBD1. V lost 10 bases, J lost 1 base, and 11 bases stayed unmatched. CDR1 and CDR2 from the germline V gene are ENHRY and SYGVKD. This CDR3 spans 16 amino acids.

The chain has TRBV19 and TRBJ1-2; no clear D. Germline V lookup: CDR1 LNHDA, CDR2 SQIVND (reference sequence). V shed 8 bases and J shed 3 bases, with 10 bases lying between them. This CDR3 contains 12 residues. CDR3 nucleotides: TGTGCCAGTCTAGGCTTTGACTATGGCTACACCTTC. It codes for CASLGFDYGYTF.

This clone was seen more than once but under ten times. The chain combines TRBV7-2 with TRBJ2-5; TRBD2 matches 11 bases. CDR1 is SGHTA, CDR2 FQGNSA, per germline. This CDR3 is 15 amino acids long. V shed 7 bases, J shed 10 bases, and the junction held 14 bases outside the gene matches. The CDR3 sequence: CASTTTPGLAVHQYF. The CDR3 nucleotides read TGTGCCAGCACCACAACCCCGGGACTAGCGGTCCACCAGTACTTC.

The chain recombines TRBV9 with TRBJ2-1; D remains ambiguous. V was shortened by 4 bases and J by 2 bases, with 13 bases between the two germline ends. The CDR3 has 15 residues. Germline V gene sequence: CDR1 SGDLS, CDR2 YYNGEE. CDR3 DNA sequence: TGTGCCAGCAGCTCAGACACTTATGCCTACAATGAGCAGTTCTTC. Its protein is CASSSDTYAYNEQFF.

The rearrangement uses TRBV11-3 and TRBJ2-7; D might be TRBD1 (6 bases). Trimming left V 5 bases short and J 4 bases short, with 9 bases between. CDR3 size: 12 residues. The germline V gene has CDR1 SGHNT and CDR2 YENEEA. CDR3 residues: CASSPGQYEQYF. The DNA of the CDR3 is TGTGCCAGCAGCCCCGGACAGTACGAGCAGTACTTC.

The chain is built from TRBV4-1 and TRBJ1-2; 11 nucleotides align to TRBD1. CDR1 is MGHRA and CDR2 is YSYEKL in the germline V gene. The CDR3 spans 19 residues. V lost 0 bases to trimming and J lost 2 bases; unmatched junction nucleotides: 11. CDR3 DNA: TGCGCCAGCAGCCAAGATTTGTGGGACAGGGGGGCTAGCAACTATGGCTACACCTTC. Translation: CASSQDLWDRGASNYGYTF.

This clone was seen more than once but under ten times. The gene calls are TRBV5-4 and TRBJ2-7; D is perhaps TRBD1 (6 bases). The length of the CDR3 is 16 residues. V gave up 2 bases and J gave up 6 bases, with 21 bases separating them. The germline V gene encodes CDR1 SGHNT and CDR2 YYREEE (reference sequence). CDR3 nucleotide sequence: TGTGCCAGCAGCTTTGGGGGCACAGCTTCGATTGTCGAGCAGTACTTC. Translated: CASSFGGTASIVEQYF.

The CDR3 reads CASSQDHRTSSNQPQHF. In DNA form, the CDR3 reads TGTGCCAGCAGCCAAGATCACAGGACCTCTAGCAATCAGCCCCAGCATTTT. The J gene is TRBJ1-5, the V gene TRBV3-1 (or the pseudogene TRBV3-2), with D tentatively TRBD1 (5 bases). The germline gives CDR1 LGHDT, CDR2 YNNKEL (reference sequence). V lost 0 bases and J lost 0, with 12 bases in between. CDR3 length equals 17 residues.

CDR3 amino acids: CASSESAGAPNEKLFF. The CDR3 DNA is TGCGCCAGCAGTGAGTCGGCAGGGGCGCCTAATGAAAAACTGTTTTTT. The J gene is TRBJ1-4, the V gene TRBV10-2; possibly TRBD1 for D (6 bases). Germline lookup yields CDR1 WSHSY and CDR2 SAAADI. The CDR3 spans 16 residues. The V end was cut by 0 bases, the J end by 3 bases, with 11 bases between.

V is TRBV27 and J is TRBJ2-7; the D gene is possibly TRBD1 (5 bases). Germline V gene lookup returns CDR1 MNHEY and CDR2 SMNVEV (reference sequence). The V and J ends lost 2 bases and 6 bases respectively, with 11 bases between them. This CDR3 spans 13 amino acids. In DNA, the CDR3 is TGTGCCAGCAGTTTAGAAGGGGCCGGCGAGCAGTACTTC. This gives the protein CASSLEGAGEQYF.

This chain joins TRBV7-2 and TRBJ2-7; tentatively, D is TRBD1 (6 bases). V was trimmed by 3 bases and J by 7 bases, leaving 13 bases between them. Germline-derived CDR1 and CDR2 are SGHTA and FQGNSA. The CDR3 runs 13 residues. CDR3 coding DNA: TGTGCCAGCAGCTTTGTTTGGGACACTGAGCAGTACTTC. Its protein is CASSFVWDTEQYF. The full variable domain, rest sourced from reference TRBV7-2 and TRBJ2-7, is GAGVSQSPSNKVTEKGKDVELRCDPISGHTALYWYRQSLGQGLEFLIYFQGNSAPDKSGLPSDRFSAERTGGSVSTLTIQRTQQEDSAVYLCASSFVWDTEQYFGPGTRLTVT.

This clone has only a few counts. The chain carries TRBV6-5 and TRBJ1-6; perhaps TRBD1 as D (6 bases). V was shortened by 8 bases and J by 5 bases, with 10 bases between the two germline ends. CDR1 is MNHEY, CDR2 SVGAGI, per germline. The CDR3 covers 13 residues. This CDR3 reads CASRDTDNSPLHF. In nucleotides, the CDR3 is TGTGCCAGCCGGGACACCGATAATTCACCCCTCCACTTT.

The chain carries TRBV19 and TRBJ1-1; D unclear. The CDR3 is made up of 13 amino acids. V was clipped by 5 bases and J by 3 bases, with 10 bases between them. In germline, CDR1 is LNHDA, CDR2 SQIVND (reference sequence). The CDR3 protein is CASSRRDYTEAFF. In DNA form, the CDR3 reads TGTGCCAGTAGTCGGCGGGATTACACTGAAGCTTTCTTT.

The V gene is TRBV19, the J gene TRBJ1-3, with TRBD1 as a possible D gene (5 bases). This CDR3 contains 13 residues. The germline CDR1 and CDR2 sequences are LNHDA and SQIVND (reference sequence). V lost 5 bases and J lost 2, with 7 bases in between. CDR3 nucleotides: TGTGCCAGTAGTGACAGTGCTGGAAACACCATATATTTT. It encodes CASSDSAGNTIYF.

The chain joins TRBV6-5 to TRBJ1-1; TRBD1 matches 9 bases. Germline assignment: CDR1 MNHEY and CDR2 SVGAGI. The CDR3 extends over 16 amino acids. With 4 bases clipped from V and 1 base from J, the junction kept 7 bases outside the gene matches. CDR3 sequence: CASSWGTGPGNTEAFF. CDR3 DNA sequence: TGTGCCAGCAGTTGGGGGACAGGGCCGGGGAACACTGAAGCTTTCTTT.